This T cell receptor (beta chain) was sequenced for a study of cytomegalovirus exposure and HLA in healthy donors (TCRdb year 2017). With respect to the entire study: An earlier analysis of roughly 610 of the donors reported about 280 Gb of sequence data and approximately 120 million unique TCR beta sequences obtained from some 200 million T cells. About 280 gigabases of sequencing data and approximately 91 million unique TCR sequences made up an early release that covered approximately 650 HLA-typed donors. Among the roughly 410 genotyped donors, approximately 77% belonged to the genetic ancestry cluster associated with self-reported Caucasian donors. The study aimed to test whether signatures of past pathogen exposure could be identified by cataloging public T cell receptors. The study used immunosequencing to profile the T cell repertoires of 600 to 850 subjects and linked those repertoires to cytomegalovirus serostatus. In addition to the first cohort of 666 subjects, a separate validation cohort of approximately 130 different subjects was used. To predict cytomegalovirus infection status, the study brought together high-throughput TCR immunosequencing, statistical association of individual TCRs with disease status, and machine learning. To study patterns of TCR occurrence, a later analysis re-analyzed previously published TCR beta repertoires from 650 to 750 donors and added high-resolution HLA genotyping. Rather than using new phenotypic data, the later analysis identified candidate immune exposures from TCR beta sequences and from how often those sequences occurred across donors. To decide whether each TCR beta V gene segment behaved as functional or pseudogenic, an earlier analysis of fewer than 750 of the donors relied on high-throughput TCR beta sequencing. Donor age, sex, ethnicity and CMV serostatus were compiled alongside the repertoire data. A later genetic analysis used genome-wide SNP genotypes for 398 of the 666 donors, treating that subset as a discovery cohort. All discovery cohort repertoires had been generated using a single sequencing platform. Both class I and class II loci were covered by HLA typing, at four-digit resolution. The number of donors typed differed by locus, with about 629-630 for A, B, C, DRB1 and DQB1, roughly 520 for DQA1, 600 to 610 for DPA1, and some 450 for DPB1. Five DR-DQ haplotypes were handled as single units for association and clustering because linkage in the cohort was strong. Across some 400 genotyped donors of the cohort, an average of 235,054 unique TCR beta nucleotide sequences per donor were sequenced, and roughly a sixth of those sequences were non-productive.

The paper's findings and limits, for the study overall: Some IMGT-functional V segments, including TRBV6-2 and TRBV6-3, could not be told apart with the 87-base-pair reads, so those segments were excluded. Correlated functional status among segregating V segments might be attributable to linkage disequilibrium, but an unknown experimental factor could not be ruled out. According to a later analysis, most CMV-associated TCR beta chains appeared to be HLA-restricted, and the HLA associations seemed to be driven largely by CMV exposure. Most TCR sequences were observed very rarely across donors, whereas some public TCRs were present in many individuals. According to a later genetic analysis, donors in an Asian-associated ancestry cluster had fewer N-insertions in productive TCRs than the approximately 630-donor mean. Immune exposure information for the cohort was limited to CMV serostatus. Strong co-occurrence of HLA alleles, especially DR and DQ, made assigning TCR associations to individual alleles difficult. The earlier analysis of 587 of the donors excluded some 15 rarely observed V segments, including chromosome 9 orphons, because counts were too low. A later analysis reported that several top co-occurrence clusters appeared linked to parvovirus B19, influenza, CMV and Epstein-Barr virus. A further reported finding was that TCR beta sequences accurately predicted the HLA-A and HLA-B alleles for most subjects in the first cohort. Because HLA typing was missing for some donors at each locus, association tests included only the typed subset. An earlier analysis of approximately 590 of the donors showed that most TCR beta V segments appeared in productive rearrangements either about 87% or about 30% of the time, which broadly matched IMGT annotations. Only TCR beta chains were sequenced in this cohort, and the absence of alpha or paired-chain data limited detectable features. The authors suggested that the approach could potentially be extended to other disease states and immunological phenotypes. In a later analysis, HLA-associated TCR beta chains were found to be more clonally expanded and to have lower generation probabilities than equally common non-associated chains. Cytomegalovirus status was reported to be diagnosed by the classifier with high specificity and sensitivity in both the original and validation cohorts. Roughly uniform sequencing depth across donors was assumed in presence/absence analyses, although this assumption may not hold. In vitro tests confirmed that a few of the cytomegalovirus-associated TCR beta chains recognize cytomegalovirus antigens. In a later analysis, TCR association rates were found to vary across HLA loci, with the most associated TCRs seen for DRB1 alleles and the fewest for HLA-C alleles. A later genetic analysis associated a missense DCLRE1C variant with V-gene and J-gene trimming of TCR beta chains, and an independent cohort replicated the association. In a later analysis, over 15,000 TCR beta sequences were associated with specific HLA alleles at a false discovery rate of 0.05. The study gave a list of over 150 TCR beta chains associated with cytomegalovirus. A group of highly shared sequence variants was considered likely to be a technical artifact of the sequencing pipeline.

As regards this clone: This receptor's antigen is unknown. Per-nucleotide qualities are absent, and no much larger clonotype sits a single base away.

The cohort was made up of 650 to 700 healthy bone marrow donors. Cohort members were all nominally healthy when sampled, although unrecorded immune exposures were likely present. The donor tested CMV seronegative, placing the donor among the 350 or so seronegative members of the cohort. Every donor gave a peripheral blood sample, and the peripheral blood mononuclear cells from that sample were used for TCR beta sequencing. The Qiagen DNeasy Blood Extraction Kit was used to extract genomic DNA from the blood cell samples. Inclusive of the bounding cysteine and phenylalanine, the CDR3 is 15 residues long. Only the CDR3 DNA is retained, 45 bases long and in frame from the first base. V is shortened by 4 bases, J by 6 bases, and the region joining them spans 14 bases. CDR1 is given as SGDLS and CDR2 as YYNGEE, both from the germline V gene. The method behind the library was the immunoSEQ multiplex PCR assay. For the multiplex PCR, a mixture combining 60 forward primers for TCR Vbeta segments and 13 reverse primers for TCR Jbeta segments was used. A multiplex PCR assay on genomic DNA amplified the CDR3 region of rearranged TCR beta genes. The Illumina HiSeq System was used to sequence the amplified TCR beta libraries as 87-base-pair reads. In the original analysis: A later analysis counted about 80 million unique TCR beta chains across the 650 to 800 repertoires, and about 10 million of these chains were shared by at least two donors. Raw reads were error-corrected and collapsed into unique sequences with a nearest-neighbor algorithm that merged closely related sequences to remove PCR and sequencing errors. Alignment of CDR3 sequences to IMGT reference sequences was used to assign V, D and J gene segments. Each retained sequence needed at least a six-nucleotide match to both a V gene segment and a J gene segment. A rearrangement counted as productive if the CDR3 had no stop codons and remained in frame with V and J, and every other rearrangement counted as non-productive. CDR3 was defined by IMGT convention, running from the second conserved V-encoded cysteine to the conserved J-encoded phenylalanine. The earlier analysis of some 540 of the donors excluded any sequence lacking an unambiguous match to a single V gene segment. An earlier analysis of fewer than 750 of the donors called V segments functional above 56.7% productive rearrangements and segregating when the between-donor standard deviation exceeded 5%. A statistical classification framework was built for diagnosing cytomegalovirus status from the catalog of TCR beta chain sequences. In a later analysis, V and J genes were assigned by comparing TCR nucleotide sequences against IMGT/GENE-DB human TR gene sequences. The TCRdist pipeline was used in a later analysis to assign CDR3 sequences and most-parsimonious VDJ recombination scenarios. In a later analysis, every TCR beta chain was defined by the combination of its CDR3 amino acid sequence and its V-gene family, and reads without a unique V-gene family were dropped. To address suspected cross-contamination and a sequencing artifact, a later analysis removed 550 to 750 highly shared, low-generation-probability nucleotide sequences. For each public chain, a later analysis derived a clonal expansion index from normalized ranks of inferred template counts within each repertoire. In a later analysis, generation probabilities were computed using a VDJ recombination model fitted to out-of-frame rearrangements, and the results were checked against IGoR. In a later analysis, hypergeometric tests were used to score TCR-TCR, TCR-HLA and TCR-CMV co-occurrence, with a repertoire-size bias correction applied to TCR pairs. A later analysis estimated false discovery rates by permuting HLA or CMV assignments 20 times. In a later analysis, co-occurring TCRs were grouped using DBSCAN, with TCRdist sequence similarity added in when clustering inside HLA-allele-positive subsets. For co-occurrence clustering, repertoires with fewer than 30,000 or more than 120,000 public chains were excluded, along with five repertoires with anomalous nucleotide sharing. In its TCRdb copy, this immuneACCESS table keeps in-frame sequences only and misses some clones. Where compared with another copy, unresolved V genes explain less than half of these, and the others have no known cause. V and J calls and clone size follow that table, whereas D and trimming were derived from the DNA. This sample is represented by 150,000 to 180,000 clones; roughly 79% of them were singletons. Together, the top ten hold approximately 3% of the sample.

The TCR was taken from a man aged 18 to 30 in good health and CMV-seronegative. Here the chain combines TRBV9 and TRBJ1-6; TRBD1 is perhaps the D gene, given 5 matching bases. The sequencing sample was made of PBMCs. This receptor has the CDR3 CASSHTTGLNSPLHF. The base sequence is TGTGCCAGCAGCCATACCACAGGTCTTAATTCACCCCTCCACTTT.